The clone carrying this TCR beta chain was seen a handful of times. This CDR3 contains 17 residues. V lost 4 bases and J lost 0, with 16 bases in between. CDR1 and CDR2 (germline): MGHRA, YSYEKL. Using immunoSEQ multiplex PCR, the repertoire was profiled, and TCRdb retains in-frame clones only, with some absent. The top ten hold approximately 13% of the sample, which has around 450,000 clones, roughly 80% seen once. The source of the sample is a study of shared clonotypes between healthy human individuals. This TCR was recovered from a woman aged 40 to 49 in good health. Some clones in this sample may be carry-over from other donors' samples. The sample consisted of PBMCs. The chain employs TRBV4-1 and TRBJ2-1; D possibly corresponds to TRBD2 (6 bases). This CDR3 is CASSPEGSTSSYNEQFF. As DNA, the CDR3 is TGCGCCAGCAGCCCGGAGGGGAGCACCAGCTCCTACAATGAGCAGTTCTTC.